These 9 T cell receptor beta chains originate from one sample sequenced in a study of prognosis after radiotherapy for stage I lung cancer (TCRdb year 2021). Sequencing was performed on an Illumina HiSeq 3000. Two rounds of multiplex PCR were performed to amplify the TCR beta CDR3 region from genomic DNA. In the first round of PCR, primers specific to each TRBV and TRBJ gene were used, and the primer sequences are filed in Chinese patent CN105087789A. TCRdb reanalyzed the raw reads on its own, using fastp at Q25 for trimming and MiXCR for clone calling, and kept in-frame beta chains. One record per CDR3 amino acid sequence lists the most common genes and DNA. Across this sample there are approximately 30,000 distinct CDR3 sequences, with around 31% seen only once. The ten biggest clones cover around 10% of the sample. This specimen consisted of PBMCs, obtained before or after stereotactic body radiation therapy (not recorded which). The receptors were sampled from a donor of 50 years or more with non-small cell lung cancer.

In this sample, this clonotype turned up many times. The chain joins TRBV6-1 to TRBJ1-1, with D possibly TRBD1 on 6 matching bases. There are 12 residues in the CDR3. The germline V gene has CDR1 MNHNS and CDR2 SASEGT. With 8 bases removed from V and 4 bases from J, the gap between germline ends came to 11 bases. The CDR3 sequence: CASYRESTEAFF. Here the CDR3 DNA reads TGTGCCAGCTACAGGGAAAGCACTGAAGCTTTCTTT.

This clonotype was found many times. The chain combines TRBV28 with TRBJ2-1, with no clear D. Germline loops: CDR1 MDHEN, CDR2 SYDVKM. V lost 11 bases to trimming and J lost 4 bases, with 3 bases between them. This CDR3 is 9 amino acids long. The CDR3 DNA sequence: TGTGCCCGATACAATGAGCAGTTCTTC. Translation gives CARYNEQFF.

This rearrangement joins TRBV27 to TRBJ2-5; no reliable D call. Per the germline V gene, CDR1 is MNHEY and CDR2 is SMNVEV (reference sequence). Trimming shortened V by 4 bases and J by 5 bases, and 11 bases separated the two germline ends. The CDR3 has 13 residues. The CDR3 sequence is CASSWVVEETQYF. The CDR3 coding sequence is TGTGCCAGCAGTTGGGTTGTGGAGGAGACCCAGTACTTC.

The table lists this clonotype with many counts. The chain's CDR3 is CASRDRVSSDTQYF. CDR3 DNA: TGCGCCAGCAGAGACAGGGTCAGTTCGGATACGCAGTATTTT. This chain connects TRBV5-1 to TRBJ2-3; 7 positions agree with TRBD1. The CDR3 spans 14 residues. Germline CDR1 is SGHRS and CDR2 is YFSETQ. Trimming took 5 bases from V and 6 from J; bases not matched to a gene: 9.

This clonotype appeared many times. The chain carries TRBV5-6 and TRBJ1-1; 7 bases are a match to TRBD1. Germline V gene data show CDR1 as SGHDT and CDR2 as YYEEEE. The CDR3 runs to 13 residues. Trimming at V came to 0 bases and at J to 5 bases, leaving 1 base not matched to a gene. The CDR3 nucleotides read TGTGCCAGCAGCTTGGAGGACAGGACTGAAGCTTTCTTT. Translating it yields CASSLEDRTEAFF.

This clonotype was seen at least ten times. V gene TRBV15 combines with J gene TRBJ1-3; a weak D match, TRBD1 (5 bases). Germline-derived CDR1 and CDR2 are LNHNV and YYDKDF (reference sequence). Trimming removed 1 base at V and 0 bases at J, with 19 bases between. The CDR3 has 19 residues. CDR3 loop: CATSRVGRLGGGSGNTIYF. In DNA form, the CDR3 reads TGTGCCACCAGCAGAGTGGGGAGACTGGGGGGTGGCTCTGGAAACACCATATATTTT.

At least ten counts were recorded for this clonotype. The chain is built from TRBV19 and TRBJ2-5; 13 nucleotides align to TRBD2. This CDR3 has 16 amino acids. Germline CDR1 reads LNHDA; CDR2 reads SQIVND (reference sequence). V dropped 4 bases and J dropped 7; count of bases not matched to a gene: 9. CDR3 amino acids: CASSTTGLAGVRTQYF. As DNA, the CDR3 is TGTGCCAGTAGTACCACTGGACTAGCGGGGGTACGGACCCAGTACTTC.

This clonotype has ten or more counts. This chain uses TRBV9 with TRBJ2-3; no firm D call. Trimming removed 3 bases at V and 5 bases at J, with 13 bases between. The CDR3 contains 14 residues. Per germline, CDR1 SGDLS and CDR2 YYNGEE. The CDR3 loop reads CASSGGPAGDTQYF. DNA of the CDR3: TGTGCCAGCAGCGGAGGACCGGCTGGAGATACGCAGTATTTT.

This clonotype was observed many times. The chain employs TRBV19 and TRBJ2-3, with D tentatively TRBD2 (5 bases). The CDR3 contains 14 residues. Per the germline V gene, CDR1 is LNHDA and CDR2 is SQIVND (reference sequence). The V end was cut by 7 bases, the J end by 6 bases, with 17 bases between. The CDR3 sequence: CASKIANDKDTQYF. Here the CDR3 DNA reads TGTGCCAGTAAAATAGCGAATGATAAGGATACGCAGTATTTT.